Following are 23 T cell receptor beta chains from one sample sequenced in a study of regulatory T cells in long-lasting Graves disease. The time point was: persistent/refractory GD, antithyroid drugs over 5 years with positive TRAb. With RNA extracted from PBMCs as input, the TCR library was made. Both iRepertoire HTBI primers and Arm-PCR of CDR3 regions were used to build the TCR beta libraries. MiXCR was run by TCRdb on the multiplex PCR reads, yielding one entry per CDR3 protein. The repertoire has roughly 500,000 distinct CDR3 sequences, 22% of them found once; the top ten carry about an eighth. Sequencing used peripheral blood mononuclear cells (PBMCs), obtained when the disease was refractory, from a patient treated with antithyroid drugs. The receptor set was obtained from a female donor with Graves disease.

This clonotype was recorded at least ten times. The chain is built from TRBV28 and TRBJ1-5; no reliable D call. Germline CDR1 and CDR2: MDHEN and SYDVKM. Trimming left V 1 base short and J 1 base short, with 5 bases between. The CDR3 contains 14 residues. CDR3 nucleotides: TGTGCCAGCAGTTTATACCGCAGCAATCAGCCCCAGCATTTT. As protein: CASSLYRSNQPQHF.

In its sample, this clonotype was seen many times. V and J are TRBV6-5 and TRBJ1-4, with 7 bases matching TRBD1. Germline trimming cut 0 bases from V and 0 bases from J; bases unmatched to any gene: 13. The germline V gene has CDR1 MNHEY and CDR2 SVGAGI. CDR3 length: 20 amino acids. Written as DNA, the CDR3 is TGTGCCAGCAGTTACTCCGACCCGGGACAGAGAATTACAACTAATGAAAAACTGTTTTTT. Amino acids: CASSYSDPGQRITTNEKLFF.

This clonotype came up many times. J is TRBJ1-2 and V is TRBV28; TRBD1 matches 9 bases. V lost 6 bases and J lost 6; bases outside the gene matches: 5. This CDR3 is built from 13 residues. Germline V gene sequence: CDR1 MDHEN, CDR2 SYDVKM. CDR3 DNA: TGTGCCAGCAGACAGGGGGCGAACCATGGCTACACCTTC. It specifies CASRQGANHGYTF.

This clonotype has a count of ten or more. V usage is TRBV7-2 and J usage is TRBJ2-2; either TRBD1 or TRBD2 may supply D (6 bases each). CDR1 is SGHTA, CDR2 FQGNSA, per germline. Trimming removed 5 bases from V and 0 bases from J, with 13 bases in between. The CDR3 is made up of 16 amino acids. Here the CDR3 reads CASSPHGGSNTGELFF. The CDR3 DNA follows: TGTGCCAGCAGCCCTCACGGGGGCTCGAACACCGGGGAGCTGTTTTTT.

This clonotype turned up a few times. This sequence joins TRBV6-1 and TRBJ1-1; D perhaps matches TRBD1 (5 bases). V gave up 8 bases and J gave up 3 bases, with 19 bases separating them. Germline V gene sequence: CDR1 MNHNS, CDR2 SASEGT. The CDR3 is 15 residues long. The CDR3 sequence is CASFQGFRRDTEAFF. Here the CDR3 DNA reads TGTGCCAGCTTCCAGGGTTTTCGGAGGGACACTGAAGCTTTCTTT.

The J gene is TRBJ2-5, the V gene TRBV3-1, with unresolved D. The germline V gene has CDR1 LGHDT and CDR2 YNNKEL (reference sequence). Deletions cut 0 bases from V and 2 bases from J, with 10 bases between. The CDR3 covers 15 residues. The CDR3 protein is CASSQDVGNQETQYF. DNA for the CDR3: TGTGCCAGCAGCCAAGATGTGGGAAATCAAGAGACCCAGTACTTC.

This clonotype was counted at least ten times. The chain joins TRBV28 to TRBJ1-3; D remains unclear. Germline V gives CDR1 MDHEN, CDR2 SYDVKM. V dropped 4 bases and J dropped 2 bases, with 3 bases sitting between them. This CDR3 contains 12 residues. The CDR3 region has the DNA TGTGCCAGCAGTTCCGCTGGAAACACCATATATTTT. Translation: CASSSAGNTIYF.

There are a few counts of this clonotype. The rearrangement joins TRBV7-2 to TRBJ2-5, with TRBD2 matching 9 bases. Trimming at V came to 7 bases and at J to 3 bases, leaving 9 bases not matched to a gene. CDR3 size: 15 residues. Germline values: CDR1 SGHTA, CDR2 FQGNSA. DNA of the CDR3: TGTGCCAGCATCTCCCAGCGGGGGGACGAAGAGACCCAGTACTTC. Translating gives CASISQRGDEETQYF.

This clonotype was recorded at least ten times. The chain joins TRBV6-2 or TRBV6-3 to TRBJ1-2; unclear D gene. The CDR3 totals 11 residues. In germline, CDR1 is MNHEY, CDR2 SVGEGT. V shed 2 bases and J shed 8 bases, with 6 bases lying between them. The CDR3 sequence is CASSYRVGYTF. CDR3 sequence (DNA): TGTGCCAGCAGTTACCGGGTCGGCTACACCTTC.

This clonotype was counted ten times or more. This sequence joins TRBV2 and TRBJ2-5, with D perhaps given as TRBD1 or TRBD2 (5 bases each). The V gene lost 3 bases and the J gene lost 2 bases, with 13 bases spanning the gap. The germline gives CDR1 SNHLY, CDR2 FYNNEI. The CDR3 totals 15 residues. The chain's CDR3 is CASSDSGRVQETQYF. The DNA of the CDR3 is TGTGCCAGCAGTGATTCAGGGCGGGTACAAGAGACCCAGTACTTC.

This clonotype was observed a few times. The rearrangement uses TRBV19 and TRBJ1-2, with TRBD1 identical over 10 bases. The CDR3 consists of 15 residues. Germline V gene sequence: CDR1 LNHDA, CDR2 SQIVND (reference sequence). Unmatched junction bases numbered 10, after V lost 6 bases and J lost 6 bases. The CDR3 protein is CASRIETGGSDGYTF. CDR3 nucleotides: TGTGCCAGTAGGATTGAGACAGGGGGCTCGGATGGCTACACCTTC.

This clonotype was recorded at least ten times. V usage is TRBV19 and J usage is TRBJ2-7; 8 nucleotides match TRBD1. The CDR3 has 13 residues. The ends lost 9 bases at V and 5 bases at J; junction bases unmatched: 9. Per germline, CDR1 LNHDA and CDR2 SQIVND (reference sequence). In DNA form, the CDR3 reads TGTGCCAGCAGTCCGGACAGGGCAAACGAGCAGTACTTC. Encoded protein: CASSPDRANEQYF.

To note about this clonotype: At one of its ends the junction is not consistent with the germline gene, which may arise from a read error. V usage is TRBV7-2 and J usage is TRBJ2-3, with 7 bases matching TRBD1. The CDR3 is 15 residues long. The germline V gene encodes CDR1 SGHTA and CDR2 FQGNSA. CDR3 DNA: TGTGCCTGCAGCTTATCTGAGGGGGCAGGCATTCCGCAGTATTTT. Its translation is CACSLSEGAGIPQYF. Supplemented by reference TRBV7-2 and TRBJ2-3, the full variable domain reads GAGVSQSPSNKVTEKGKDVELRCDPISGHTALYWYRQSLGQGLEFLIYFQGNSAPDKSGLPSDRFSAERTGGSVSTLTIQRTQQEDSAVYLCACSLSEGAGIPQYFGPGTRLTVL.

The chain combines TRBV28 with TRBJ2-7, with 7 bases matching TRBD1. This CDR3 comprises 14 residues. The germline CDR1 and CDR2 sequences are MDHEN and SYDVKM. With 6 bases clipped from V and 4 bases from J, the junction kept 9 bases outside the gene matches. The CDR3 nucleotides are TGTGCCAGCAGCCCCACGACAGGGCCTTACGAGCAGTACTTC. This codes for CASSPTTGPYEQYF.

The V and J genes are TRBV20-1 and TRBJ2-2; no definite D call. V was pared by 1 base and J by 10 bases, with 7 bases between. Germline CDR1 DFQATT, CDR2 SNEGSKA (reference sequence). This CDR3 comprises 11 residues. CDR3 bases: TGCAGTGCTAGAGCTCCTCCGGAGCTGTTTTTT. Protein sequence: CSARAPPELFF.

This clonotype was counted only a few times. The chain is built from TRBV7-9 and TRBJ2-7, with D maybe TRBD1 (6 bases). There are 15 residues in the CDR3. V gave up 0 bases and J gave up 4 bases, with 13 bases separating them. Germline CDR1 is SEHNR and CDR2 is FQNEAQ (reference sequence). CDR3 in amino acids: CASSLARRGLYEQYF. The CDR3 DNA is TGTGCCAGCAGCTTAGCGCGCAGGGGCCTATACGAGCAGTACTTC. The entire variable domain, with the rest obtained from reference TRBV7-9 and TRBJ2-7, is as follows: DTGVSQNPRHKITKRGQNVTFRCDPISEHNRLYWYRQTLGQGPEFLTYFQNEAQLEKSRLLSDRFSAERPKGSFSTLEIQRTEQGDSAMYLCASSLARRGLYEQYFGPGTRLTVT.

A few counts support this clonotype. This chain links TRBV28 with TRBJ1-2; the D gene is possibly TRBD1 (6 bases). The CDR3 totals 15 residues. V was trimmed by 6 bases and J by 4 bases, leaving 18 bases between them. Looked up from germline, CDR1 is MDHEN and CDR2 is SYDVKM. CDR3 sequence: CASSPPARGFYGYTF. In nucleotides, the CDR3 is TGTGCCAGCAGCCCGCCGGCCAGGGGCTTCTATGGCTACACCTTC.

This clonotype occurred many times. The chain links TRBV28 to TRBJ1-5; possible D gene TRBD1, 5 bases. There are 16 residues in the CDR3. Trimming took 2 bases from V and 6 from J, leaving 17 bases between them. Germline assignment: CDR1 MDHEN and CDR2 SYDVKM. This chain's CDR3 is CASSLTLIGGSQPQHF. The CDR3 DNA is TGTGCCAGCAGTTTAACTTTAATCGGGGGAAGTCAGCCCCAGCATTTT.

This clonotype has a handful of counts. The rearrangement joins TRBV28 to TRBJ2-1; the match to TRBD2 covers 10 bases. V shed 3 bases and J 4 bases; nucleotides not matched to a gene: 6. The CDR3 spans 16 residues. Germline V gene sequence: CDR1 MDHEN, CDR2 SYDVKM. CDR3 in DNA: TGTGCCAGCAGTTTCCTAGCGGGAGCGGCATACAATGAGCAGTTCTTC. Translating gives CASSFLAGAAYNEQFF.

A few counts support this clonotype. The chain has TRBV9 and TRBJ2-2; 8 positions agree with TRBD2. This CDR3 region has 17 residues. Per germline, CDR1 SGDLS and CDR2 YYNGEE. The V segment lost 0 bases and the J segment 5 bases; nucleotides outside the gene matches: 9. The CDR3 nucleotides are TGTGCCAGCAGCGTAGCTTCGAGACTAGCGTCAACCGGGGAGCTGTTTTTT. Protein product: CASSVASRLASTGELFF.

The chain has TRBV7-2 and TRBJ2-7, with D tentatively TRBD1 or TRBD2 (6 bases each). The CDR3 has 14 residues. Germline CDR1 SGHTA, CDR2 FQGNSA. V was shortened by 3 bases and J by 1 base, with 10 bases between the two germline ends. The DNA of the CDR3 is TGTGCCAGCAGCTTCGGGGGCCATTCCTACGAGCAGTACTTC. This sequence encodes CASSFGGHSYEQYF.

This clonotype has just a few counts. The rearrangement joins TRBV9 to TRBJ1-6; TRBD1 agrees at 10 bases. This CDR3 is 17 amino acids long. Unmatched junction bases numbered 4, after V lost 4 bases and J lost 0 bases. Germline V gene lookup returns CDR1 SGDLS and CDR2 YYNGEE. CDR3 amino acids: CASSPRTGGSYNSPLHF. Written as DNA, the CDR3 is TGTGCCAGCAGCCCCCGGACAGGGGGCTCCTATAATTCACCCCTCCACTTT.

This clonotype occurred a few times. Relative to the germline gene, one junction end is altered; a read error may explain this. The chain is built from TRBV7-7 and TRBJ2-5; weak D call: TRBD1 (6 bases). This CDR3 is built from 15 residues. The germline gives CDR1 SSHAT, CDR2 FNYEAQ (reference sequence). The CDR3 loop reads CASSPRQAWGETQYF. The CDR3 DNA follows: TGTGCTAGCAGCCCCAGACAGGCTTGGGGAGAGACCCAGTACTTC.